The text below deals with one TCR beta chain. Its antigen specificity is not known. For this mouse receptor, gene names and germline sequences are murine. The CDR3 end is not reached by the read, which stops 1 residue before it; the germline J gene fills it in. Reading the label with the study, this specimen's time point is: mouse harvest day 14 after allogeneic transplant. Each mouse graft, delivered by tail vein injection, combined 10^6 splenic CD5+ T cells with 10^7 T-cell-depleted bone marrow cells. GVHD in mice was modeled with a major MHC-mismatch B6 (H2b) into BALB/c (H2d) model, and tissues were profiled at day 7 or 14. On day 7 or 14 post-transplant, mouse tissues and retro-orbital blood were harvested with separate sterile tools for each animal, and livers were flushed before harvest. Before genomic DNA was isolated with the DNeasy Blood & Tissue Kit, mouse tissues were minced with razor blades in buffered saline.

The data derive from a study of tissue T cells after allogeneic stem cell transplantation (dated by TCRdb to between 2021 and 2023). Regarding the study in general: The study profiled TCR beta repertoires in many tissues obtained from research autopsies of patients with and without GVHD, and also in mouse models of GVHD. On the human side, the study was prospective and observational, with no blinding or randomization. What the authors observed across the whole study: A small and clinically heterogeneous patient cohort was studied, and sampling depth was acknowledged as a limitation. Few T cell clones were found to be shared across patients, but shared repertoire signatures across patients were revealed in a tissue-specific fashion by motif-based clustering. Within patients, how anatomically similar the tissues were was a key factor in shaping TCR repertoire composition, regardless of disease or transplant status. Which tissue TCRs were alloreactive or antigen-specific was not determined in the study, and some of the clones might have been host cells that persisted. In both patients and mice, T cells from blood and spleen covered only a limited part of the TCR repertoire found in tissues.

CDR1 and CDR2 are drawn from the germline V gene: SGHSA, FRNQAP. V is cut back by 6 bases and J by 4 bases, with 9 bases in the junction unmatched. The CDR3 contains 15 residues, cysteine and phenylalanine counted. Shown are 42 bases from within the CDR3, in frame from base 1. The library came from the immunoSEQ multiplex PCR assay. TCRbeta CDR3 sequencing was done by Adaptive Biotechnologies at survey depth, reporting CDR3 sequences, V/J genes, productive frequency and template counts. Amplification of TCR beta CDR3 regions started from genomic DNA instead of RNA. Per the source publication's procedure: Jensen-Shannon divergence was used to quantify pairwise repertoire overlap between tissues, with a value of 1 meaning complete divergence and a value of 0 meaning identical repertoires. Tissues were clustered by single-linkage agglomerative hierarchical clustering of pairwise JSD values and displayed as dendrograms. All patient samples were analyzed with GLIPH2 using simulation_depth 1000, kmer_min_depth 3 and cdr3_length_cutoff 8, and only groups containing more than two unique CDR3s were kept. A standardized tissue-overlap score was calculated by extrapolating Jaccard GLIPH-group overlap across patients to a standard repertoire size of 1000 clones. Linear mixed-effect models, with tissue as a fixed effect and individual as a random effect, were used to test how diversity related to clinical or experimental variables. Drawn from immuneACCESS, this table holds only the in-frame rearrangements with V and J called that TCRdb kept. Clones are partly lost; checked studies trace under half to an unresolved V gene and leave the rest unexplained. The V and J calls and clone size are taken from that table; D and trimming were inferred from the DNA. In all, the sample holds around 2,400 clones, and under 60% of those were seen once. The ten largest clones represent approximately 40% of the sample.

This TCR came from a female BALB/c mouse given C57BL/6 T cells with graft-versus-host disease after an allogeneic hematopoietic cell transplant. The rearrangement joined TRBV16 to TRBJ1-3; 7 middle bases align to TRBD1. The specimen sequenced was lymph node tissue. The CDR3 is CASSSRQGPGNTLYF. CDR3 DNA, as far as it was read: TGTGCAAGCAGTTCTCGACAGGGCCCGGGAAATACGCTCTAT.